This T cell receptor (beta chain) was recorded in a study of T cell repertoires in cytomegalovirus infection. Study-wide results and limits: Dominating the ex vivo response were TCR beta clonotypes that were CMV-specific and HLA-C-restricted. Using cumulative public TCR beta family frequency, the authors identified those who carried CMV together with the relevant HLA.

This clonotype was observed a few times. The antigen remains undetermined. Each CDR3 protein is one row after TCRdb ran MiXCR on the reads. The table shows approximately 550,000 distinct CDR3 sequences, with 16% occurring only once. The CDR3 is 14 amino acids. From germline, CDR1 is MNHEY and CDR2 SVGAGI. V gave up 2 bases and J gave up 2 bases, with 10 bases separating them. The chain joins TRBV6-5 to TRBJ2-7, with D perhaps given as TRBD1 or TRBD2 (5 bases each). The sequence was obtained from a human donor in good health (CMV status not recorded). Some clones in this sample may be carry-over from other donors' samples. Input material: CD8+ T cells from PBMCs. The CDR3 coding sequence is TGTGCCAGCAGTTACCGGGGACCAACCTACGAGCAGTACTTC. Translating gives CASSYRGPTYEQYF.